The source of this T cell receptor (beta chain) is a study of CD8 T cells in Susac syndrome. Random hexamers were used to reverse transcribe the RNA input (roughly 0.5 to 1 ug). TCRdb itself ran the immunoSEQ multiplex PCR reads through MiXCR, one entry per CDR3 protein. The sample has around 77,000 distinct CDR3 sequences, over 95% seen once. Sequencing targeted TCR beta in T cells from blood (CD8+ and CD4+). The multiple sclerosis controls were treatment-naive patients affected by stable or active relapsing-remitting disease. Bulk CD8+ and CD4+ cells came from magnetic negative isolation; CD8+ TEMRA by FACS. The CDR3 has 16 residues. V was cut by 4 bases and J by 0 bases, with 13 bases left in between. CDR1 and CDR2 from the germline V gene are LGHDT and YNNKEL (reference sequence).

The chain couples TRBV3-1 to TRBJ1-3; D gene uncertain. The sequence was obtained from a human donor with multiple sclerosis. Material: CD4+ T cells from PBMCs. For the CDR3, the DNA is TGTGCCAGCAGCCCACGTCCGGAGAGCTCTGGAAACACCATATATTTT. This gives the protein CASSPRPESSGNTIYF.